This is a list of T cell receptor beta chains from one sample in a study of PD-L1 blockade in urothelial cancer. Profiling relied on immunoSEQ multiplex PCR, and the TCRdb table lists in-frame clones only, not all of them. The repertoire holds 100,000 or so clones, roughly nine tenths seen once, with just over 0.9% in the top ten. The material sequenced was PBMCs, taken around atezolizumab (anti-PD-L1) treatment. The origin of the receptors is a woman aged 80 or over with urothelial cancer. The CDR3 runs from the conserved cysteine through the conserved F or W. A D gene is named only where the DNA matches it firmly. Rows may omit the clone size; those that give it use once, few, many or a size class.

d_gene,v_gene,j_gene,abundance,CDR3nt,CDR3aa
.,TRBV11-1,TRBJ2-7,.,TGTGCCAGCAGCTTCCGGAGGGACTACGAGCAGTACTTC,CASSFRRDYEQYF
TRBD1,TRBV28,TRBJ2-1,.,TGTGCCAGCAGTTTCCATGGGACAGGGGGCAATGAGCAGTTCTTC,CASSFHGTGGNEQFF
.,TRBV11-2,TRBJ1-1,.,TGTGCCAGCAGCCTTACGAACTTGAACACTGAAGCTTTCTTT,CASSLTNLNTEAFF
.,TRBV28,TRBJ1-1,.,TGTGCCAGCATCCTGAGGGGGACTGAAGCTTTCTTT,CASILRGTEAFF
TRBD2,TRBV19,TRBJ2-6,.,TGTGCCAGTAGTATACGAGCGGGAGGTGGGGCCAACGTCCTGACTTTC,CASSIRAGGGANVLTF
TRBD2,TRBV28,TRBJ2-5,.,TGTGCCAGCAGTTTTGGGACTAGCGGGATACAAGAGACCCAGTACTTC,CASSFGTSGIQETQYF
TRBD1,TRBV6-6,TRBJ2-3,.,TGTGCCAGCAGGGGACAGGGGATTCTCACAGATACGCAGTATTTT,CASRGQGILTDTQYF
.,TRBV18,TRBJ1-1,few,TGTGCCAGCTCACTCGACAGGCCCGCTGAAGCTTTCTTT,CASSLDRPAEAFF
.,TRBV7-8,TRBJ1-4,.,TGTGCCAGCAGTAAAAAAACCGGGAGGGACGGTAATGAAAAACTGTTTTTT,CASSKKTGRDGNEKLFF
.,TRBV7-9,TRBJ1-5,.,TGTGCCAGCAGCGACGAGAGGCGGGGGGAGAATCAGCCCCAGCATTTT,CASSDERRGENQPQHF
TRBD1,TRBV10-2,TRBJ2-6,.,TGCGCCAGCAGGAGGACAGGGGGCGAAGCTTGGGCCAACGTCCTGACTTTC,CASRRTGGEAWANVLTF
TRBD1,TRBV28,TRBJ1-4,.,TGTGCCAGCACCAAATTCCAGGGGGTGAATGAAAAACTGTTTTTT,CASTKFQGVNEKLFF
.,TRBV7-8,TRBJ2-2,.,TGTGCCAGCAGCATGAGTCGTGGCGGGAACACCGGGGAGCTGTTTTTT,CASSMSRGGNTGELFF
.,TRBV7-7,TRBJ2-3,.,TGTGCCAGCAGCATTACAGGGGGGGGAGATACGCAGTATTTT,CASSITGGGDTQYF
TRBD2,TRBV5-1,TRBJ2-5,.,TGCGCCAGCAGCTACGGGAGGTCCCGGGAGACCCAGTACTTC,CASSYGRSRETQYF
.,TRBV30,TRBJ2-7,.,TGTGCCTGGAGTGTGGGGCCTTACGAGCAGTACTTC,CAWSVGPYEQYF
TRBD1,TRBV5-1,TRBJ1-1,.,TGCGCCAGCAGCTTGGGCGACAGGGGGCGCGGGACTGAAGCTTTCTTT,CASSLGDRGRGTEAFF
.,TRBV10-1,TRBJ1-1,.,TGCGCCAGCAGCGGGTTACGGAACACTGAAGCTTTCTTT,CASSGLRNTEAFF
TRBD1,TRBV2,TRBJ1-2,.,TGTGCCAGCAGTGGGGGACAGGGGAACTATGGCTACACCTTC,CASSGGQGNYGYTF
TRBD1,TRBV28,TRBJ1-2,.,TGTGCCAGCTTTGTCCCCAGGGGGCAGGGGTATGGCTACACCTTC,CASFVPRGQGYGYTF
.,TRBV11-1,TRBJ2-5,once,TGTGCCAGCAGCTTAGAGGGGCGCCAAGAGACCCAGTACTTC,CASSLEGRQETQYF
.,TRBV18,TRBJ1-1,.,TGTGCCAGCTCACCGCTGCTCACGGTGAACACTGAAGCTTTCTTT,CASSPLLTVNTEAFF
TRBD2,TRBV28,TRBJ2-1,.,TGTGCCAGCAGACGCGGGGGGGCCCACAATGAGCAGTTCTTC,CASRRGGAHNEQFF
TRBD1,TRBV9,TRBJ1-1,.,TGTGCCAGCAGCTCGGGACAGACTAACTGGAACACTGAAGCTTTCTTT,CASSSGQTNWNTEAFF
.,TRBV14,TRBJ2-3,.,TGTGCCAGCAGCCAACACCTAGAAGATACGCAGTATTTT,CASSQHLEDTQYF
.,TRBV9,TRBJ1-4,.,TGTGCCAGCAGCGTAGACAACAGGGAGGGAGAAAAACTGTTTTTT,CASSVDNREGEKLFF
.,TRBV5-1,TRBJ2-6,.,TGCGCCAGCAGCTCCCTAAATCCGACAGGGAGGAGCTCTGGGGCCAACGTCCTGACTTTC,CASSSLNPTGRSSGANVLTF
.,TRBV28,TRBJ1-2,.,TGTGCCAGCAGCTACAGGGATGGCTACACCTTC,CASSYRDGYTF
.,TRBV5-5,TRBJ2-3,.,TGTGCCAGCAGCCTCAGGGGAGTGGGAGATACGCAGTATTTT,CASSLRGVGDTQYF
TRBD2,TRBV18,TRBJ2-7,.,TGTGCCAGCTCACCCCCGGGAGGCTCCTACGAGCAGTACTTC,CASSPPGGSYEQYF
.,TRBV11-1,TRBJ2-5,.,TGTGCCAGCAGCTTAGCGGCGGTGGGGGCCGGAGAGACCCAGTACTTC,CASSLAAVGAGETQYF
TRBD2,TRBV18,TRBJ2-5,.,TGTGCCAGCTCAGTGGGACTAGCGGAAGAGACCCAGTACTTC,CASSVGLAEETQYF
TRBD2,TRBV5-5,TRBJ2-7,.,TGTGCCAGCAGCTTGGCAGGGAGGGCCTCCTACGAGCAGTACTTC,CASSLAGRASYEQYF
TRBD1,TRBV7-3,TRBJ1-1,.,TGTGCCAGCAGCAAGAACAGGGGGAACACTGAAGCTTTCTTT,CASSKNRGNTEAFF
.,TRBV29-1,TRBJ1-1,.,TGCAGCGTTGAAATAACTGAAGCTTTCTTT,CSVEITEAFF
TRBD1,TRBV19,TRBJ1-1,.,TGTGCCAGCCAGGGACAGGGGTTCACTGAAGCTTTCTTT,CASQGQGFTEAFF
.,TRBV5-6,TRBJ1-2,.,TGTGCCAGCAGTCGAGCTGGACAGACCTATGGCTACACCTTC,CASSRAGQTYGYTF
TRBD1,TRBV27,TRBJ1-1,.,TGTGCCAGCAGTCTCGAGGGGGCCCCTGAAGCTTTCTTT,CASSLEGAPEAFF
TRBD1,TRBV30,TRBJ1-3,.,TGTGCCTGGACTCCCACCGGGGCCAGGGGGTACACCATATATTTT,CAWTPTGARGYTIYF
.,TRBV2,TRBJ1-2,once,TGTGCCAGCAGTGAACCATCCGGGTCCCACTATGGCTACACCTTC,CASSEPSGSHYGYTF
TRBD2,TRBV5-1,TRBJ2-3,.,TGCGCCAGCAGCTTGCCCGCGGGAGGGATCACAGATACGCAGTATTTT,CASSLPAGGITDTQYF
TRBD2,TRBV29-1,TRBJ2-1,.,TGCAGCGTTTCGACTAGCGGAGGGAACAATGAGCAGTTCTTC,CSVSTSGGNNEQFF
TRBD1,TRBV18,TRBJ2-5,.,TGTGCCAGCTCAGACAGGGGTATACAAGAGACCCAGTACTTC,CASSDRGIQETQYF
TRBD1,TRBV19,TRBJ1-5,.,TGTGCCAGTAGTTTAACAGGGGGAGGTCAGCCCCAGCATTTT,CASSLTGGGQPQHF
.,TRBV7-9,TRBJ1-1,.,TGTGCCAGCAGGTCTACGGGACAGAACACTGAAGCTTTCTTT,CASRSTGQNTEAFF
TRBD1,TRBV5-5,TRBJ1-3,.,TGTGCCAGCAGCTTGGACAGGGGCGGAAACACCATATATTTT,CASSLDRGGNTIYF
.,TRBV7-6,TRBJ1-1,.,TGTGCCAGCAGCTTAGCCCCGGGGGGAGGAACTGAAGCTTTCTTT,CASSLAPGGGTEAFF
.,TRBV5-1,TRBJ2-2,once,TGCGCCAGCAGCAGGAGCGCTCCGAACACCGGGGAGCTGTTTTTT,CASSRSAPNTGELFF
.,TRBV6-1,TRBJ1-1,.,TGTGCCAGCAGTGAAATAGACAGGACAGCAGCTTTCTTT,CASSEIDRTAAFF
TRBD2,TRBV4-2,TRBJ2-6,.,TGTGCCAGCAGCCAAGAGCAGGGAGGGGCGTCTGGGGCCAACGTCCTGACTTTC,CASSQEQGGASGANVLTF
.,TRBV15,TRBJ1-5,.,TGTGCCACCAGCACCCTATACAGGGGCAATCAGCCCCAGCATTTT,CATSTLYRGNQPQHF
TRBD1,TRBV13,TRBJ2-5,.,TGTGCCAGCAGCACATGGACAGGACACCCCCCAAGACTCCAAGAGACCCAGTACTTC,CASSTWTGHPPRLQETQYF
TRBD1,TRBV13,TRBJ1-2,.,TGTGCCAGCAGCCGTACTCTAGTGCCAGGGGGTGCGGGAGGGGCCGATGGCTACACCTTC,CASSRTLVPGGAGGADGYTF